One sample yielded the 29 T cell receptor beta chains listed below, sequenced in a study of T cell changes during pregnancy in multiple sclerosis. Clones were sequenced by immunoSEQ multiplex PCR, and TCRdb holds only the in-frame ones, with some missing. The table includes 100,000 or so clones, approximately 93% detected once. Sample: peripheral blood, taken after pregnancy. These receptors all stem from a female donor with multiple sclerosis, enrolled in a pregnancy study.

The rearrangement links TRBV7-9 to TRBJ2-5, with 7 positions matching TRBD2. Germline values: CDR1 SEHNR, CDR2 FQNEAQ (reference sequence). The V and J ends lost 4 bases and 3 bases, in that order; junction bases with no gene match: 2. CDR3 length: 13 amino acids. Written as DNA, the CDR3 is TGTGCCAGCAGCTCCGGACTAGAAGAGACCCAGTACTTC. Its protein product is CASSSGLEETQYF.

The CDR3 loop is CASRETGLDTQYF. The CDR3 coding sequence is TGTGCCAGCAGGGAGACAGGGTTGGATACGCAGTATTTT. The chain uses TRBV6-1 and TRBJ2-3; 7 nucleotides line up with TRBD1. Trimming cost V 6 bases and J 6 bases; bases outside gene matches: 6. The V gene's germline CDR1 is MNHNS and CDR2 SASEGT. CDR3 length: 13 residues.

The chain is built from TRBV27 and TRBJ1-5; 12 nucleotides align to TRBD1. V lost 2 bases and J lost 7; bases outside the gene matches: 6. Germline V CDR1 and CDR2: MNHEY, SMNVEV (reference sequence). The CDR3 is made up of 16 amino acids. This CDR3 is CASSLPGQGARQPQHF. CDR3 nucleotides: TGTGCCAGCAGTTTACCGGGACAGGGGGCTCGGCAGCCCCAGCATTTT.

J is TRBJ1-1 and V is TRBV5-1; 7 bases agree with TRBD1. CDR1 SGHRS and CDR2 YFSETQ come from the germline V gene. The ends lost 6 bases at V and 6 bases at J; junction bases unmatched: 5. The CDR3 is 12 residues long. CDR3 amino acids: CASTDQGAEAFF. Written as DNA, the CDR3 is TGCGCCAGCACCGACCAGGGGGCTGAAGCTTTCTTT.

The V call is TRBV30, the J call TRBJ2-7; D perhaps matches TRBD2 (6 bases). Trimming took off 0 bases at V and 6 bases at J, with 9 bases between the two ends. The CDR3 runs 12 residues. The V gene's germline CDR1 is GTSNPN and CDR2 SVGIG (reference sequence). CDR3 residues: CAWSVWGVEQYF. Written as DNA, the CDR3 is TGTGCCTGGAGTGTATGGGGGGTCGAGCAGTACTTC.

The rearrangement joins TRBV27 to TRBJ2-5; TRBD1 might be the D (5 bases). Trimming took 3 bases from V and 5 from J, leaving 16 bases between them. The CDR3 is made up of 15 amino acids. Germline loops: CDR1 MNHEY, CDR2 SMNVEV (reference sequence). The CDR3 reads CASSFRALKGETQYF. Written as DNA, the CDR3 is TGTGCCAGCAGTTTCCGGGCCCTAAAGGGGGAGACCCAGTACTTC.

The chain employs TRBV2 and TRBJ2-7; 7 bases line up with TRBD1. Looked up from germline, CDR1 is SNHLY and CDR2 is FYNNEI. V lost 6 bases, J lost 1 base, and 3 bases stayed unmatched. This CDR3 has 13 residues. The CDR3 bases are TGTGCCAGCAGCGACAGGGTTTCCTACGAGCAGTACTTC. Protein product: CASSDRVSYEQYF.

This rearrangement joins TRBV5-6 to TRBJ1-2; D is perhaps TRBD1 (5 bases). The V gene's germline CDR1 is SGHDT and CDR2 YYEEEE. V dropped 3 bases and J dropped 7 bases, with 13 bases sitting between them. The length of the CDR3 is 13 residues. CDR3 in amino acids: CASSSRAGGGYTF. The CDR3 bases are TGTGCCAGCAGCTCCCGTGCGGGGGGTGGCTACACCTTC.

The CDR3 loop is CASSETGQGSEAFF. CDR3 in DNA: TGCGCCAGCAGCGAAACGGGACAGGGTTCTGAAGCTTTCTTT. J is TRBJ1-1 and V is TRBV5-1; 9 nucleotides agree with TRBD1. V lost 4 bases to trimming and J lost 6 bases; unmatched junction nucleotides: 7. The germline V gene encodes CDR1 SGHRS and CDR2 YFSETQ. CDR3 size: 14 residues.

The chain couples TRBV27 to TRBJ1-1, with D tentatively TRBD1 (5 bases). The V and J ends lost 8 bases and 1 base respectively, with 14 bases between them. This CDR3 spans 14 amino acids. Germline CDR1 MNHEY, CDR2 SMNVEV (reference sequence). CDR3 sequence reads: CASRRWQGNTEAFF. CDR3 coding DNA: TGTGCCAGCCGGCGTTGGCAGGGGAACACTGAAGCTTTCTTT.

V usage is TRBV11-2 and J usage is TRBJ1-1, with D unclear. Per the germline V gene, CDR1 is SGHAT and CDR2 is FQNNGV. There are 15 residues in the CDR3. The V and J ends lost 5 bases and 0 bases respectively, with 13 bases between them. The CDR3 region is CASSPREGVNTEAFF. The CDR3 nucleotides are TGTGCCAGCAGCCCCAGAGAGGGAGTGAACACTGAAGCTTTCTTT.

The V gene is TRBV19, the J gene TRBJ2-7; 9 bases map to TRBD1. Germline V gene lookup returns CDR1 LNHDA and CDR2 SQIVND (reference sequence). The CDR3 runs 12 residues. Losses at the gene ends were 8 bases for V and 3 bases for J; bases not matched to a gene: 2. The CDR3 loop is CASRGQGYEQYF. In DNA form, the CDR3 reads TGTGCCAGTCGGGGACAGGGCTACGAGCAGTACTTC.

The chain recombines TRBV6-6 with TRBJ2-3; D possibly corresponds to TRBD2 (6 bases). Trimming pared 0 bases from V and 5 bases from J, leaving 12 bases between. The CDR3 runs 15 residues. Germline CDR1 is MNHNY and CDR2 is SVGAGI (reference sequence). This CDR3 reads CASSYSSGWGDTQYF. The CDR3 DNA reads TGTGCCAGCAGTTACTCAAGCGGGTGGGGAGATACGCAGTATTTT.

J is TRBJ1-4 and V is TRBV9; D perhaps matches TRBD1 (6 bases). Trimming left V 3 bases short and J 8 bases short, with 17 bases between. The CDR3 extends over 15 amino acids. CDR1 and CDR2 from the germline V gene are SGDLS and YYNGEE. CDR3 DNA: TGTGCCAGCAGCGGTGGGGGGGGCAGTGGAGAAAAACTGTTTTTT. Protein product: CASSGGGGSGEKLFF.

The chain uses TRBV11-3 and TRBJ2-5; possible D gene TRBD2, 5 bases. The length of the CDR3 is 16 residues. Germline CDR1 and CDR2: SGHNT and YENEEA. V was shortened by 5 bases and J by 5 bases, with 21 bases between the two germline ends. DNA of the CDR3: TGTGCCAGCAGCGCCGCGGGCGCCACGGGATTGGAGACCCAGTACTTC. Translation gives CASSAAGATGLETQYF.

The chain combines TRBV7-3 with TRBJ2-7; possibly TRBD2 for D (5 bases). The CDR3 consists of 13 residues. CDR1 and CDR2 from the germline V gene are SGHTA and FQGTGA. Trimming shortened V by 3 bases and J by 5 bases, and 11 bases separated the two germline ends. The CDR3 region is CASSFGERNEQYF. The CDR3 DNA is TGTGCCAGCAGCTTCGGGGAGAGGAACGAGCAGTACTTC.

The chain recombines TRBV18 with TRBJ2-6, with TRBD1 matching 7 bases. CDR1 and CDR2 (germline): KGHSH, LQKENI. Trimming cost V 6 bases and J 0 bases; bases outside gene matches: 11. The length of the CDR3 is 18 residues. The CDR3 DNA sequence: TGTGCCAGCTCCGCCTGGGGTGGACAGGACTCTGGGGCCAACGTCCTGACTTTC. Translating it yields CASSAWGGQDSGANVLTF.

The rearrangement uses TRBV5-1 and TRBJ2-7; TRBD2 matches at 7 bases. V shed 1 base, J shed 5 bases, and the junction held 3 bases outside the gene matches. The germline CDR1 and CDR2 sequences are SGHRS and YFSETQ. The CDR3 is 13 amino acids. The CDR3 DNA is TGCGCCAGCAGCTTGCGGCTAGCGGACGAGCAGTACTTC. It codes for CASSLRLADEQYF. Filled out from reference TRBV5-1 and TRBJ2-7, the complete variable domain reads KAGVTQTPRYLIKTRGQQVTLSCSPISGHRSVSWYQQTPGQGLQFLFEYFSETQRNKGNFPGRFSGRQFSNSRSEMNVSTLELGDSALYLCASSLRLADEQYFGPGTRLTVT.

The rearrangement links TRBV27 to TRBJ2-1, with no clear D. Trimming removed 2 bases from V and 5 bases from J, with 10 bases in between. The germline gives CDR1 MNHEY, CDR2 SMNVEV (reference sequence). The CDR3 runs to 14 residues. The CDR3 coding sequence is TGTGCCAGCAGTTTACTGGCCGCCAACAATGAGCAGTTCTTC. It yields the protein CASSLLAANNEQFF.

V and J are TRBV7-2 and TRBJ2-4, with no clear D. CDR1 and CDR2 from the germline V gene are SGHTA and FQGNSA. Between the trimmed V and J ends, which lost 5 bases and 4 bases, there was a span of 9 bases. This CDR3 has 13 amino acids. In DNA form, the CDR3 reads TGTGCCAGCAGCATTAGGAGAAAAAACATTCAGTACTTC. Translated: CASSIRRKNIQYF.

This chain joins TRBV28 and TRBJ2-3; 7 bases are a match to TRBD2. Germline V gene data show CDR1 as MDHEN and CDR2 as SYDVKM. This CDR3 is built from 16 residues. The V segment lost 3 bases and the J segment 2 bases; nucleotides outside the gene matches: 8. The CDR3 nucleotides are TGTGCCAGCAGTTTCAGGACTAGAAGACTCACAGATACGCAGTATTTT. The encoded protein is CASSFRTRRLTDTQYF.

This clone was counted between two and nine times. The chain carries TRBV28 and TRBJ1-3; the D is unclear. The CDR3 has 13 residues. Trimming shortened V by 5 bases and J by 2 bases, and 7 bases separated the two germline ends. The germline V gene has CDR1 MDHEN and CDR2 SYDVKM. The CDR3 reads CASSNGAGNTIYF. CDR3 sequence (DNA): TGTGCCAGCAGTAACGGGGCTGGAAACACCATATATTTT.

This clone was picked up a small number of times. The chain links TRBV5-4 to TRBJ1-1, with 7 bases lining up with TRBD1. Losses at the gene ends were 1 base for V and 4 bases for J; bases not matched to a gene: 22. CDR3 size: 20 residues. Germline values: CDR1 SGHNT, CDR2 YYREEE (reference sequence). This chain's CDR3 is CASSLWGVGDRAAGATEAFF. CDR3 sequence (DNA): TGTGCCAGCAGCTTGTGGGGGGTGGGCGACAGGGCAGCTGGGGCCACTGAAGCTTTCTTT.

This chain's CDR3 is CASTKREIGGYTF. CDR3 bases: TGTGCCAGCACCAAACGGGAAATCGGGGGCTACACCTTC. The chain is built from TRBV5-6 and TRBJ1-2; D is undetermined. The V end was cut by 6 bases, the J end by 8 bases, with 17 bases between. The germline gives CDR1 SGHDT, CDR2 YYEEEE. The CDR3 length is 13 residues.

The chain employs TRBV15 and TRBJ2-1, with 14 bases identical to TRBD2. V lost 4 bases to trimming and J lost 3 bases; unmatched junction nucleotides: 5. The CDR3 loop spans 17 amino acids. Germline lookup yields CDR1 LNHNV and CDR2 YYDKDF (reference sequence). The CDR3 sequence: CATSNVGTSGSYNEQFF. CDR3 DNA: TGTGCCACCAGCAATGTCGGGACTAGCGGGAGCTACAATGAGCAGTTCTTC.

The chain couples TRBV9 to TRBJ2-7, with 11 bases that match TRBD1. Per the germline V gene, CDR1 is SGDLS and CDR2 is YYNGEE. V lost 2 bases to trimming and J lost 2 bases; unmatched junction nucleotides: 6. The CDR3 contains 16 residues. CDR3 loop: CASSVGWTGGPYEQYF. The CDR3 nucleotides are TGTGCCAGCAGCGTCGGGTGGACAGGGGGCCCCTACGAGCAGTACTTC.

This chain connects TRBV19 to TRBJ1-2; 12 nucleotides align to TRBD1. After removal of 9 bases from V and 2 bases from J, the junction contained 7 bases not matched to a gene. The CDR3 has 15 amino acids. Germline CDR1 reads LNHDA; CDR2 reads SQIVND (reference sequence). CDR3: CASSRDRGQNYGYTF. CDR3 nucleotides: TGTGCCAGCTCCCGGGACAGGGGGCAAAACTATGGCTACACCTTC.

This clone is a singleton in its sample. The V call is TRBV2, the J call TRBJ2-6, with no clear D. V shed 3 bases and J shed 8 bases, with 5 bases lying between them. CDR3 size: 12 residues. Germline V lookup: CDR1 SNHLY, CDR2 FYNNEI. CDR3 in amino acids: CASSDRPNVLTF. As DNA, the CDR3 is TGTGCCAGCAGTGACAGGCCCAACGTCCTGACTTTC.

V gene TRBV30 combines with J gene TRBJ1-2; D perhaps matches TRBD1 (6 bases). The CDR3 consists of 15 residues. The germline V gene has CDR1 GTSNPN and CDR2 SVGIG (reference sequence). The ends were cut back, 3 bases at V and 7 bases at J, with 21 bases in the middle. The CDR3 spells CAWSPGRGAVSGYTF. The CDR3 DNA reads TGTGCCTGGAGCCCTGGGCGGGGGGCGGTGAGTGGCTACACCTTC.